These 23 T cell receptor beta chains were all obtained from the same sample, sequenced in a study of T cells in Graves' hyperthyroidism and ophthalmopathy. The source material, RNA transcripts, was used to amplify TCR beta CDR3 regions. With the HTBI primer set, the TCR CDR3 went through a first round of RT-PCR. Each CDR3 protein is one row after TCRdb ran MiXCR on the multiplex PCR reads. The sample lists 750,000 to 900,000 distinct CDR3 sequences; roughly 40% were seen once. Sequenced input: blood. These receptors were collected from a man aged 18 to 30 with Graves' hyperthyroidism.

This clonotype occurred once. J is TRBJ2-7 and V is TRBV7-9; D unresolved. Germline V gene sequence: CDR1 SEHNR, CDR2 FQNEAQ (reference sequence). Trimming left V 1 base short and J 5 bases short, with 15 bases between. The CDR3 extends over 15 amino acids. CDR3 residues: CASSLESSLMDEQYF. The CDR3, as DNA: TGTGCCAGCAGCTTAGAGAGCAGCTTGATGGACGAGCAGTACTTC.

This clonotype has just a few counts. The chain combines TRBV5-6 with TRBJ2-2; TRBD2 agrees at 10 bases. V lost 4 bases to trimming and J lost 6 bases; unmatched junction nucleotides: 9. The CDR3 loop spans 16 amino acids. Germline V gene lookup returns CDR1 SGHDT and CDR2 YYEEEE. As DNA, the CDR3 is TGTGCCAGCAGCGTGGGAGCGGGGGGGCAGTCCGGGGAGCTGTTTTTT. Protein: CASSVGAGGQSGELFF. Complete variable domain (other parts from reference TRBV5-6 and TRBJ2-2): DAGVTQSPTHLIKTRGQQVTLRCSPKSGHDTVSWYQQALGQGPQFIFQYYEEEERQRGNFPDRFSGHQFPNYSSELNVNALLLGDSALYLCASSVGAGGQSGELFFGEGSRLTVL.

The chain uses TRBV12-3 or TRBV12-4 and TRBJ1-4, with D maybe TRBD1 (5 bases). This CDR3 is 16 amino acids long. The ends were cut back, 6 bases at V and 3 bases at J, with 17 bases in the middle. The CDR3 sequence: CASSLTPGGSNEKLFF. The DNA of the CDR3 is TGTGCCAGCAGCCTAACCCCGGGGGGATCTAATGAAAAACTGTTTTTT.

The chain has TRBV2 and TRBJ1-1, with a possible D match to TRBD1 (6 bases). This CDR3 region has 13 residues. Germline lookup yields CDR1 SNHLY and CDR2 FYNNEI. Trimming shortened V by 9 bases and J by 0 bases, and 11 bases separated the two germline ends. The CDR3 DNA reads TGTGCCAGAATTGGACAGATGAACACTGAAGCTTTCTTT. Translated: CARIGQMNTEAFF.

This clonotype was found a few times. In DNA, the CDR3 is TGCAGTGCAACCGGGGGAGGAACCTACGAGCAGTACTTC. It yields the protein CSATGGGTYEQYF. The chain has TRBV20-1 and TRBJ2-7; TRBD2 might be the D (6 bases). This CDR3 is 13 amino acids long. The ends were cut back, 6 bases at V and 2 bases at J, with 14 bases in the middle. The germline CDR1 and CDR2 sequences are DFQATT and SNEGSKA (reference sequence).

About this clonotype itself: This could be a read error, since a much larger clone is one nucleotide away. The chain couples TRBV7-2 to TRBJ1-1; possibly TRBD1 for D (6 bases). Germline V gene data show CDR1 as SGHTA and CDR2 as FQGNSA. Trimming removed 5 bases from V and 0 bases from J, with 16 bases in between. This CDR3 region has 16 residues. Here the CDR3 reads CASSPRQRDMNTEAFF. CDR3 DNA: TGTGCCAGCAGCCCTCGACAGAGGGACATGAACACTGAAGCTTTCTTT. The full variable domain, completed using reference TRBV7-2 and TRBJ1-1, is GAGVSQSPSNKVTEKGKDVELRCDPISGHTALYWYRQSLGQGLEFLIYFQGNSAPDKSGLPSDRFSAERTGGSVSTLTIQRTQQEDSAVYLCASSPRQRDMNTEAFFGQGTRLTVV.

This clonotype was seen repeatedly, ten times or more. The chain uses TRBV29-1 and TRBJ2-5, with D tentatively TRBD1 (6 bases). Germline V gives CDR1 SQVTM, CDR2 ANQGSEA. The CDR3 extends over 16 amino acids. V dropped 8 bases and J dropped 5 bases, with 27 bases sitting between them. The CDR3 loop reads CSLSSTGQNGEETQYF. The CDR3 nucleotides read TGCAGCCTCAGCTCAACTGGACAGAACGGGGAGGAGACCCAGTACTTC. Combining the CDR3 with reference TRBV29-1 and TRBJ2-5 gives the whole variable domain SAVISQKPSRDICQRGTSLTIQCQVDSQVTMMFWYRQQPGQSLTLIATANQGSEATYESGFVIDKFPISRPNLTFSTLTVSNMSPEDSSIYLCSLSSTGQNGEETQYFGPGTRLLVL.

The chain recombines TRBV20-1 with TRBJ2-5; TRBD1 might be the D (6 bases). Trimming removed 5 bases at V and 5 bases at J, with 18 bases between. The germline V gene has CDR1 DFQATT and CDR2 SNEGSKA (reference sequence). The length of the CDR3 is 14 residues. The CDR3 protein is CSAWGQGWGETQYF. The CDR3 region has the DNA TGCAGTGCTTGGGGGCAGGGATGGGGGGAGACCCAGTACTTC.

Many counts were recorded for this clonotype. J is TRBJ1-1 and V is TRBV2; D is uncertain. The CDR3 runs to 11 residues. Trimming left V 1 base short and J 8 bases short, with 5 bases between. Germline V gene lookup returns CDR1 SNHLY and CDR2 FYNNEI. The DNA for the CDR3 is TGTGCCAGCAGTGAAGATAGAGAAGCTTTCTTT. This sequence encodes CASSEDREAFF.

J is TRBJ1-3 and V is TRBV7-3; no clear D. Germline CDR1 SGHTA, CDR2 FQGTGA. The CDR3 totals 12 residues. V was clipped by 5 bases and J by 6 bases, with 8 bases between them. As DNA, the CDR3 is TGTGCCAGCAGCACTAGCGCAAACACCATATATTTT. It encodes CASSTSANTIYF.

The chain has TRBV7-2 and TRBJ2-5; D unclear. From germline, CDR1 is SGHTA and CDR2 FQGNSA. This CDR3 contains 15 residues. Trimming took 0 bases from V and 3 from J, leaving 11 bases between them. Written as DNA, the CDR3 is TGTGCCAGCAGCTTAGCGAGGACGGATAAAGAGACCCAGTACTTC. Its protein is CASSLARTDKETQYF.

The chain is built from TRBV12-3 or TRBV12-4 and TRBJ1-2; no clear D gene. The CDR3 runs to 12 residues. V was shortened by 1 base and J by 8 bases, with 8 bases between the two germline ends. The CDR3 loop reads CASSLGFLGYTF. CDR3 in DNA: TGTGCCAGCAGTTTAGGATTCCTCGGCTACACCTTC.

This clonotype was seen only once. The chain recombines TRBV15 with TRBJ2-5; D is unclear. Trimming took 5 bases from V and 2 from J, leaving 15 bases between them. CDR3 length: 15 residues. Germline-derived CDR1 and CDR2 are LNHNV and YYDKDF (reference sequence). CDR3 in amino acids: CATSRRPVGQETQYF. CDR3 nucleotides: TGTGCCACCAGCCGCCGTCCCGTTGGGCAAGAGACCCAGTACTTC.

This clonotype was picked up a small number of times. This chain joins TRBV25-1 and TRBJ1-2; 9 positions match TRBD1. Trimming took 5 bases from V and 4 from J; bases not matched to a gene: 5. Germline V gene sequence: CDR1 MGHDK, CDR2 SYGVNS. CDR3 length: 14 residues. The chain's CDR3 is CASSSPTGGYGYTF. The CDR3 DNA reads TGTGCCAGCAGTAGCCCGACAGGGGGCTATGGCTACACCTTC.

V and J are TRBV10-3 and TRBJ2-7; D gene ambiguous. The CDR3 is made up of 9 amino acids. Per germline, CDR1 ENHRY and CDR2 SYGVKD. V gave up 3 bases and J gave up 7 bases, with 1 base separating them. Here the CDR3 DNA reads TGTGCCATCAGTGATGAGCAGTACTTC. Translation: CAISDEQYF.

This clonotype has a handful of counts. The CDR3 DNA follows: TGTGCCACCCGGTTGAGTGGGGCCAACGTCCTGACTTTC. Protein product: CATRLSGANVLTF. The rearrangement joins TRBV19 to TRBJ2-6; unclear D gene. The CDR3 covers 13 residues. Deletions cut 10 bases from V and 3 bases from J, with 10 bases between. Germline CDR1 LNHDA, CDR2 SQIVND (reference sequence).

V and J are TRBV25-1 and TRBJ1-6, with a possible D match to TRBD1 (5 bases). CDR3 length equals 16 residues. V was trimmed by 2 bases and J by 7 bases, leaving 15 bases between them. From germline, CDR1 is MGHDK and CDR2 SYGVNS. CDR3 residues: CASSEGKGEGNSPLHF. For the CDR3, the DNA is TGTGCCAGCAGTGAAGGGAAAGGGGAAGGCAATTCACCCCTCCACTTT.

This clonotype was observed a few times. The chain links TRBV11-1 to TRBJ1-6; 10 nucleotides agree with TRBD1. Germline CDR1 and CDR2: SGHAT and FQDESV (reference sequence). V lost 5 bases and J lost 9; bases outside the gene matches: 4. The CDR3 spans 14 residues. The DNA for the CDR3 is TGTGCCAGCAGCCAACGGGACAGGGGTTCACCCCTCCACTTT. Protein product: CASSQRDRGSPLHF.

J is TRBJ1-4 and V is TRBV4-1; D is perhaps TRBD1 (6 bases). V lost 5 bases to trimming and J lost 7 bases, with 14 bases between them. Germline-derived CDR1 and CDR2 are MGHRA and YSYEKL. This CDR3 has 14 amino acids. The CDR3 DNA reads as TGCGCCAGCAGCTTGCGACAGGTCGGTGAAAAACTGTTTTTT. It specifies CASSLRQVGEKLFF.

The V and J genes are TRBV11-2 and TRBJ1-6; D call uncertain. Looked up from germline, CDR1 is SGHAT and CDR2 is FQNNGV. Between the trimmed V and J ends, which lost 4 bases and 9 bases, there was a span of 13 bases. The CDR3 is 14 amino acids. The chain's CDR3 is CASSCAAQASPLHF. The CDR3 DNA follows: TGTGCCAGCAGCTGCGCCGCCCAGGCTTCACCCCTCCACTTT. The complete variable domain, with remaining parts taken from reference TRBV11-2 and TRBJ1-6, reads EAGVAQSPRYKIIEKRQSVAFWCNPISGHATLYWYQQILGQGPKLLIQFQNNGVVDDSQLPKDRFSAERLKGVDSTLKIQPAKLEDSAVYLCASSCAAQASPLHFGNGTRLTVT.

For this clonotype: A much larger clone differs from this one at a single base, so this may be a read error. This sequence joins TRBV2 and TRBJ2-6; the D is unclear. The CDR3 length is 14 residues. Trimming pared 8 bases from V and 0 bases from J, leaving 8 bases between. Germline CDR1 is SNHLY and CDR2 is FYNNEI. In DNA form, the CDR3 reads TGTGCCAGCTCTGGGCCCTCTGGGGCCAACGTCCTGACTTTC. It encodes CASSGPSGANVLTF.

This clonotype was seen many times. The chain is built from TRBV25-1 and TRBJ1-1; D may be TRBD1 (6 bases). There are 18 residues in the CDR3. Germline loops: CDR1 MGHDK, CDR2 SYGVNS. Deletions cut 1 base from V and 8 bases from J, with 26 bases between. This CDR3 is CASSEFFRVGRDTKEAFF. The DNA for the CDR3 is TGTGCCAGCAGTGAATTTTTCAGGGTGGGCCGGGACACAAAAGAAGCTTTCTTT.

This clonotype was picked up a small number of times. This chain uses TRBV12-5 with TRBJ1-3; D call uncertain. V dropped 4 bases and J dropped 6 bases, with 7 bases sitting between them. The CDR3 consists of 12 residues. The germline V gene encodes CDR1 LGHNT and CDR2 FRNRAP. CDR3 region: CASGYRPNTIYF. The CDR3 coding sequence is TGTGCTAGTGGTTACCGTCCAAACACCATATATTTT. The full variable domain, rest sourced from reference TRBV12-5 and TRBJ1-3, is DARVTQTPRHKVTEMGQEVTMRCQPILGHNTVFWYRQTMMQGLELLAYFRNRAPLDDSGMPKDRFSAEMPDATLATLKIQPSEPRDSAVYFCASGYRPNTIYFGEGSWLTVV.